This T cell receptor (beta chain) comes out of a study of T cells after yellow fever vaccination. Germline trimming cut 3 bases from V and 1 base from J; bases unmatched to any gene: 8. This CDR3 is 17 amino acids long. Germline V gene sequence: CDR1 KGHSH, CDR2 LQKENI. TCRdb used MiXCR to reprocess the 5' RACE reads, holding one entry per CDR3 protein. The repertoire has about 630,000 distinct CDR3 sequences, roughly an eighth of them found once; the top ten carry around 14%. This clonotype was counted a few times. This TCR derives from a young man who received the YFV17D yellow fever vaccine. V is TRBV18 and J is TRBJ2-1; 8 bases fit TRBD2. The specimen was PBMCs, collected on the day of the yellow fever booster vaccination. The CDR3 here is CASSPRGAGVSYNEQFF. The CDR3 DNA sequence: TGTGCCAGCTCACCCCGCGGAGCGGGAGTTTCCTACAATGAGCAGTTCTTC.